The present T cell receptor (beta chain) was sequenced within a study of blood T cell repertoires in COVID-19. Study context: Whether acute or convalescent, the COVID-19 samples came from the United States, Italy and Spain. T cells, B-cell-depleted T cells, or PBMCs provided the cDNA or gDNA that served as material.

In the authors' workflow: Quantification of nucleated cells was approximated via reference gene primer amplification. Method: immunoSEQ multiplex PCR; TCRdb's copy keeps in-frame clones and lacks some. The V and J calls and clone size come from that table; D and trimming were worked out from the DNA. The repertoire includes about 260,000 clones, approximately 80% of them detected once, and over 1.5% sits in the top ten. What was sequenced was peripheral blood. This clonotype was sampled from a woman over 75 with acute or convalescent COVID-19.

The CDR3 loop reads CASSRDRTRELQFF. The CDR3 DNA follows: TGTGCCAGTAGCCGGGACAGAACTCGAGAGCTACAGTTCTTC. V gene TRBV19 combines with J gene TRBJ2-1; 7 nucleotides agree with TRBD1. Germline lookup yields CDR1 LNHDA and CDR2 SQIVND (reference sequence). With 6 bases clipped from V and 13 bases from J, the junction kept 15 bases outside the gene matches. This CDR3 comprises 14 residues.